Sequencing of this T cell receptor (beta chain) was carried out in a study of T cell responses to AZD1222 COVID-19 vaccine. Whole-study findings and limits: Among those given AZD1222, only five to seven were seropositive at baseline. Mostly white British, mostly female donors; authors suggested clonal diversity may be underestimated.

The CDR3 is 15 residues long. The germline V and J ends were trimmed by 5 bases and 9 bases, with 20 bases remaining between them. The germline gives CDR1 SGHAT, CDR2 FQNNGV. The protocol was immunoSEQ multiplex PCR, while the TCRdb copy is restricted to in-frame clones and leaves out a portion. In the table there are tens of thousands of clones, 70% to 90% of which are singletons. In the case of this clone: Its specificity is unknown.

The TCR originated in an adult who received the AZD1222 COVID-19 vaccine. This chain links TRBV11-2 with TRBJ2-1; the D gene could be TRBD1 or TRBD2 (5 bases each). The sample in question was peripheral blood, obtained 28 days after the second AZD1222 dose. The CDR3 region is CASSPWTRELSEQFF. In nucleotides, the CDR3 is TGTGCCAGCAGCCCTTGGACACGGGAATTGAGTGAGCAGTTCTTC.